This T cell receptor beta chain was sequenced in a study of cytomegalovirus exposure and HLA in healthy donors. Study-level points and caveats: More clonal expansion characterized HLA-associated TCR beta chains than equally common others in a later analysis.

60 Vbeta and 13 Jbeta primers were used in PCR. Generated by immunoSEQ multiplex PCR, the TCRdb table keeps only in-frame clones and is missing some. In the table there are fewer than 200,000 clones, roughly 71% of which are singletons. This clone was counted once. Its antigen is not identified. The CDR3 is 21 residues long. With V trimmed by 3 bases and J by 0 bases, 22 bases remained unmatched. This TCR derives from a girl under 18 in good health and CMV-seronegative. Sequencing used PBMCs. J is TRBJ1-1 and V is TRBV23-1, with 7 bases matching TRBD1. TRBV23-1 is an ORF, with its function uncertain. The DNA for the CDR3 is TGCGCCAGCAGTCACGACAGGGTAACAAACCCATTCCTCCCCATGAACACTGAAGCTTTCTTT. Translating gives CASSHDRVTNPFLPMNTEAFF.